A selection of T cell receptor beta chains follows, all from one sample in a study of cytotoxic CD8 clonotypes in ibrutinib-treated CLL. Repertoires were generated with immunoSEQ multiplex PCR, while TCRdb's copy carries only in-frame clones and drops some. The sample shows 300,000 or so clones, over 55% of them seen only once. The sequenced sample was PBMCs, obtained after 36 months of ibrutinib treatment. The receptors here all came from a human donor with chronic lymphocytic leukemia. The conserved cysteine and the conserved F or W are not part of the CDR3 here. The D gene is left open where the match is weak.

cdr3_length v_call d_call cdr3_aa
11 TRBV29-1 - SVAYGFADEQF
12 TRBV7-8 TRBD2 ASSPTSGQETQY
10 TRBV19 - ASSIQGREQY
12 TRBV28 - ASSLQASSYEQY
14 TRBV7-8 - ASSSLGGPHTDTQY
15 TRBV28 - ASSFWRFSQKGREQY
13 TRBV10-3 TRBD2 AITSTSGGQNEQF
11 TRBV13 TRBD1 ASRGQLSDTQY
11 TRBV25-1 - ASSGTSKETQY
14 TRBV29-1 - SVKVQGSSYNEKLF
13 TRBV7-2 - ASSLAFGNNYGYT
10 TRBV29-1 - SVEGYDGELF
13 TRBV7-3 TRBD2 ASSLVAGGTGELF
11 TRBV5-4 - ASSFGGNYGYT
11 TRBV4-3 - ASSQDWGVEQF
13 TRBV9 TRBD2 ASSGGTNTLRGQF
11 TRBV5-1 - ASSPNAGNEQF
11 TRBV28 - ASSETEIYGYT
13 TRBV7-2 TRBD2 ASSSSGGLNNEQF
10 TRBV29-1 - SVVEGIETQY
14 TRBV7-9 TRBD1 ASSLVPTGGRTEAF
18 TRBV9 - ASSPRQMRLAGSSYNEQF
14 TRBV7-8 - ASSSRPDSMNTEAF
12 TRBV5-1 - ASSLYVDSYGYT
12 TRBV4-1 TRBD2 ASSHAGVRETQY
13 TRBV2 TRBD1 ASSEGQGSNQPQH
14 TRBV11-2 TRBD1 ASSFSVGQGGYGYT
12 TRBV19 TRBD2 ASRRDGGTDTQY
11 TRBV7-8 - ASSLSRGYEQY
10 TRBV2 - ATRTVSYEQY
15 TRBV9 TRBD1 ASSVGERDRGRDTQY
12 TRBV6-5 - ASSFGGMNSPLH
13 TRBV7-8 - ASSLRAGLVYEQY
12 TRBV5-8 - ASSLAGRTYEQY
14 TRBV5-1 TRBD2 ASSVLAGWGYNEQF
11 TRBV27 - ASSPSTGDEQF
14 TRBV5-1 TRBD2 ASSLAGTRYTGELF
13 TRBV29-1 - SVTPRGAGSYEQY
14 TRBV4-1 TRBD1 ASSRPGTGSNQPQH
11 TRBV5-6 - ASSLGRGEKLF
12 TRBV7-3 TRBD2 ASSLAGGRDTQY
14 TRBV6-1 - ASSGGYREGIQPQH
13 TRBV11-1 - ASSLAGGTHQPQH
11 TRBV6-5 - ASSYGNRETQY
12 TRBV9 TRBD1 ASSPDRGYTEAF
11 TRBV15 TRBD2 AASGDNTGELF
13 TRBV19 TRBD2 ASSIRLAVAYEQY
10 TRBV5-1 - ASTRGEETQY
14 TRBV4-3 TRBD2 ASSQDGTSGYNEQF
13 TRBV19 - ASSRAGGGNSPLH
14 TRBV27 TRBD2 ASSRLAGVSKNIQY
11 TRBV29-1 TRBD1 SAITGGKGTQY
12 TRBV18 - ASSLQSGPGELF